This T cell receptor (beta chain) was identified during a study of shared clonotypes between healthy human individuals. In the study overall: Three CD4 naive, three CD4 memory, two CD8 naive and one CD8 memory plate were used per donor.

Trimming removed 0 bases from V and 1 base from J, with 9 bases in between. The CDR3 runs 15 residues. CDR1 and CDR2 from the germline V gene are SGHDN and FVKESK. A note on this clone: Its antigen remains unknown.

In the CD4+ fraction, cells were divided into CD45RA+ naive and CD45RA-negative memory subsets. It was at deep level that the assay was run. Some clones are missing from TCRdb's copy, which holds only in-frame ones; the method was immunoSEQ multiplex PCR. The sample carries roughly 2 million clones, approximately 94% recorded once. Regarding the study as a whole: Depth was large, yet rarefaction showed that sorted-subset sequencing was incomplete.

The sequenced sample was naive CD4+ T cells sorted from blood. This sample's subset: CD45RA+ positively selected. This sequence joins TRBV14 and TRBJ1-1; D ambiguous. This receptor was identified in a man aged 18 to 30 in good health. CDR3 sequence (DNA): TGTGCCAGCAGCCAAGATCTTAACAGGAACACTGAAGCTTTCTTT. Protein product: CASSQDLNRNTEAFF.